This T cell receptor (beta chain) was recorded in a study of vaccination and CD4 T cells after COVID-19. Points on this clonotype: Its antigen is currently unknown.

Germline V gene data show CDR1 as SGHDT and CDR2 as YYEEEE. Trimming took 6 bases from V and 3 from J; bases not matched to a gene: 11. CDR3 size: 15 residues. Treatment specified: roughly 11-day PBMC culture with coronavirus spike peptide pools or control peptides (ViraFEST assay). ViraFEST relied on peptide pools to expand antigen-specific T cells; the TCRs were sequenced afterward. CD4+ T cells that had been cultured provided DNA sequenced with the Oncomine TCR Beta short-read assay. TCRdb ran MiXCR on the PCR reads and lists one entry per CDR3 protein. The profile shows approximately 19,000 distinct CDR3 sequences, about 39% of them singletons.

The receptor was derived from a human donor who had recovered from COVID-19. The V call is TRBV5-6, the J call TRBJ2-7; 8 positions match TRBD1. Source: CD4+ T cells from blood, cultured in vitro, taken after SARS-CoV-2 vaccination. The CDR3 sequence: CASNRQGPWFYEQYF. CDR3 DNA: TGTGCCAGCAACCGACAGGGGCCGTGGTTCTACGAGCAGTACTTC.